These 30 T cell receptor beta chains came from one sample sequenced in a study of blood T cell repertoires in COVID-19. Sequenced by immunoSEQ multiplex PCR; TCRdb stores in-frame clones only, minus some. The repertoire holds some 250,000 clones, with more than 75% as singletons. The sequencing input was peripheral blood. These receptors were taken from a woman between 40 and 55 years old who had recovered from COVID-19.

The CDR3 spells CASSSLGDPLSYEQYF. The CDR3 nucleotides read TGTGCCAGCAGCAGCTTGGGAGACCCCCTCTCCTACGAGCAGTACTTC. V gene TRBV27 combines with J gene TRBJ2-7, with D maybe TRBD2 (5 bases). Per the germline V gene, CDR1 is MNHEY and CDR2 is SMNVEV (reference sequence). The CDR3 loop spans 16 amino acids. With 6 bases removed from V and 0 bases from J, the gap between germline ends came to 18 bases.

V usage is TRBV30 and J usage is TRBJ2-3, with D possibly matching TRBD2 (6 bases). V lost 4 bases and J 1 base, leaving 12 bases between the germline ends. Germline CDR1 GTSNPN, CDR2 SVGIG (reference sequence). This CDR3 region has 14 residues. The CDR3 reads CAWNPGVGTDTQYF. The CDR3 DNA reads TGTGCCTGGAATCCGGGGGTGGGCACAGATACGCAGTATTTT.

This clone was seen a few times. The V call is TRBV30, the J call TRBJ1-1; 9 nucleotides agree with TRBD1. This CDR3 is 14 amino acids long. Germline loops: CDR1 GTSNPN, CDR2 SVGIG (reference sequence). Germline trimming cut 0 bases from V and 11 bases from J; bases unmatched to any gene: 10. CDR3 nucleotide sequence: TGTGCCTGGAGTGTACTTTTTCGGACAGGGGAGGCTTTCTTT. Translation: CAWSVLFRTGEAFF.

The chain carries TRBV18 and TRBJ1-2; 7 nucleotides line up with TRBD1. The germline CDR1 and CDR2 sequences are KGHSH and LQKENI. Trimming cost V 8 bases and J 3 bases; bases outside gene matches: 3. This CDR3 region has 12 residues. CDR3: CASHQGDYGYTF. DNA of the CDR3: TGTGCCAGCCACCAGGGGGACTATGGCTACACCTTC.

The chain links TRBV6-2 or TRBV6-3 to TRBJ2-3; 9 bases line up with TRBD2. The CDR3 loop spans 17 amino acids. Germline V gene data show CDR1 as MNHEY and CDR2 as SVGEGT. The V and J ends lost 6 bases and 6 bases, in that order; junction bases with no gene match: 16. The DNA of the CDR3 is TGTGCCAGCAGCCCGCTCGGGCCAGCGGGAGGCCGGGATACGCAGTATTTT. Its protein product is CASSPLGPAGGRDTQYF.

This clone occurred once. The chain has TRBV6-5 and TRBJ2-1; 9 bases match TRBD1. Losses at the gene ends were 5 bases for V and 6 bases for J; bases not matched to a gene: 5. This CDR3 is built from 14 residues. Germline lookup yields CDR1 MNHEY and CDR2 SVGAGI. The CDR3 protein is CASSRDRVANEQFF. For the CDR3, the DNA is TGTGCCAGCAGTCGGGACAGGGTTGCCAATGAGCAGTTCTTC.

The chain uses TRBV18 and TRBJ1-3; 8 bases agree with TRBD1. This CDR3 has 13 amino acids. After removal of 3 bases from V and 8 bases from J, the junction contained 3 bases not matched to a gene. Germline V gives CDR1 KGHSH, CDR2 LQKENI. CDR3 DNA: TGTGCCAGCTCACCCAACAGGGGGGACACCATATATTTT. Translated, it gives CASSPNRGDTIYF.

The rearrangement joins TRBV19 to TRBJ1-1; tentative D call: TRBD1 (5 bases). Germline values: CDR1 LNHDA, CDR2 SQIVND (reference sequence). Trimming pared 7 bases from V and 8 bases from J, leaving 11 bases between. This CDR3 spans 11 amino acids. CDR3 sequence (DNA): TGTGCCAGTACCACAGGCCGCGAAGCTTTCTTT. The encoded protein is CASTTGREAFF.

J is TRBJ2-5 and V is TRBV7-8, with 8 bases that match TRBD1. Trimming cost V 1 base and J 5 bases; bases outside gene matches: 6. The CDR3 is 15 amino acids. Germline V gene lookup returns CDR1 SGHVS and CDR2 FQNEAQ. CDR3 residues: CASSLVGTGSETQYF. CDR3 coding DNA: TGTGCCAGCAGCTTAGTCGGGACAGGATCGGAGACCCAGTACTTC.

The genes are TRBV12-3 or TRBV12-4 and TRBJ2-4; D might be TRBD2 (5 bases). The V gene lost 5 bases and the J gene lost 9 bases, with 14 bases spanning the gap. The CDR3 consists of 13 residues. This CDR3 reads CASSPVPRGIQYF. In DNA, the CDR3 is TGTGCCAGCAGTCCCGTCCCCCGGGGCATTCAGTACTTC.

J is TRBJ2-6 and V is TRBV3-1 (or the pseudogene TRBV3-2); 8 nucleotides agree with TRBD2. CDR1 LGHDT and CDR2 YNNKEL come from the germline V gene (reference sequence). The J segment lost 4 bases and the V segment lost 3 bases, leaving 8 bases of the junction unmatched. The CDR3 spans 17 residues. CDR3 nucleotides: TGTGCCAGCAGCCAGACGGGGGGGCCGTCCGGGGCCAACGTCCTGACTTTC. This codes for CASSQTGGPSGANVLTF.

The rearrangement links TRBV3-1 (or the pseudogene TRBV3-2) to TRBJ2-3; 7 bases line up with TRBD2. The CDR3 is 16 amino acids. With V trimmed by 1 base and J by 1 base, 5 bases remained unmatched. The germline CDR1 and CDR2 sequences are LGHDT and YNNKEL (reference sequence). Here the CDR3 reads CASSQVGGSGTDTQYF. The DNA for the CDR3 is TGTGCCAGCAGCCAAGTGGGGGGGAGTGGCACAGATACGCAGTATTTT.

This chain uses TRBV30 with TRBJ1-1; perhaps TRBD1 as D (5 bases). This CDR3 has 15 amino acids. Trimming took 2 bases from V and 2 from J, leaving 15 bases between them. Germline V lookup: CDR1 GTSNPN, CDR2 SVGIG (reference sequence). CDR3 amino acids: CAWSPIGHSNTEAFF. As DNA, the CDR3 is TGTGCCTGGAGTCCTATTGGACACAGTAACACTGAAGCTTTCTTT.

The J gene is TRBJ1-3, the V gene TRBV28, with D unclear. Trimming shortened V by 5 bases and J by 4 bases, and 15 bases separated the two germline ends. The length of the CDR3 is 15 residues. The germline V gene encodes CDR1 MDHEN and CDR2 SYDVKM. CDR3: CASSPRASLGNTIYF. The CDR3 DNA is TGTGCCAGCAGTCCCCGGGCTAGCTTAGGAAACACCATATATTTT.

This clone was seen a single time. The gene calls are TRBV6-5 and TRBJ2-3; D ambiguous. V dropped 2 bases and J dropped 1 base, with 4 bases sitting between them. The CDR3 runs 13 residues. Germline V CDR1 and CDR2: MNHEY, SVGAGI. The CDR3: CASSYPGTDTQYF. CDR3 bases: TGTGCCAGCAGTTACCCGGGCACAGATACGCAGTATTTT.

V gene TRBV24-1 combines with J gene TRBJ2-3; 7 bases line up with TRBD2. The CDR3 length is 13 residues. In germline, CDR1 is KGHDR, CDR2 SFDVKD. J was trimmed by 4 bases and V by 6 bases; bases with no gene match: 3. The CDR3 here is CATSPRGADTQYF. CDR3 in DNA: TGTGCCACCAGTCCCCGGGGGGCAGATACGCAGTATTTT.

This chain links TRBV19 with TRBJ2-6; 7 positions match TRBD1. The CDR3 extends over 15 amino acids. Germline CDR1 and CDR2: LNHDA and SQIVND (reference sequence). V was pared by 7 bases and J by 4 bases, with 7 bases of the junction left unmatched. CDR3 bases: TGTGCCAGTACCCCGGGACAGTCAGGGGCCAACGTCCTGACTTTC. Translation gives CASTPGQSGANVLTF.

This clone has only a few counts. The chain couples TRBV18 to TRBJ2-7, with 10 bases fitting TRBD2. The CDR3 is 13 residues long. CDR1 and CDR2 from the germline V gene are KGHSH and LQKENI. Trimming at V came to 6 bases and at J to 6 bases, leaving 5 bases not matched to a gene. Here the CDR3 DNA reads TGTGCCAGCTCCCCCGGACTAGCGGCCGAGCAGTACTTC. Translating gives CASSPGLAAEQYF.

Here the CDR3 reads CASSLGSGMGTGELFF. CDR3 DNA: TGTGCCAGCAGCTTGGGGTCGGGGATGGGCACCGGGGAGCTGTTTTTT. V is TRBV5-4 and J is TRBJ2-2; the D gene is possibly TRBD2 (5 bases). Germline lookup yields CDR1 SGHNT and CDR2 YYREEE (reference sequence). The CDR3 loop spans 16 amino acids. V was clipped by 0 bases and J by 4 bases, with 13 bases between them.

This chain joins TRBV7-9 and TRBJ2-3; TRBD2 matches at 13 bases. J lost 6 bases, V lost 5 bases, and 11 bases had no gene match. CDR3 size: 17 residues. Looked up from germline, CDR1 is SEHNR and CDR2 is FQNEAQ (reference sequence). CDR3 sequence reads: CASSTRTSGSGGDTQYF. The CDR3 nucleotides read TGTGCCAGCAGCACCCGGACTAGCGGGAGTGGAGGGGATACGCAGTATTTT.

This clone was counted ten times or more. Other DNA sequences within the sample encode an identical CDR3. The CDR3 here is CASSLGGANTEAFF. The DNA for the CDR3 is TGTGCCAGCAGTTTGGGGGGAGCAAACACTGAAGCTTTCTTT. This chain uses TRBV27 with TRBJ1-1; TRBD1 might be the D (5 bases). CDR1 and CDR2 (germline): MNHEY, SMNVEV (reference sequence). This CDR3 has 14 residues. The V end was cut by 3 bases, the J end by 2 bases, with 10 bases between.

This clone showed up just a few times. V gene TRBV7-2 combines with J gene TRBJ1-6; 9 bases map to TRBD1. The CDR3 extends over 15 amino acids. The germline CDR1 and CDR2 sequences are SGHTA and FQGNSA. V was clipped by 5 bases and J by 9 bases; unmatched bases: 8. The CDR3 bases are TGTGCCAGCAGCACCCGGACAGGGGCTCGTTCACCCCTCCACTTT. Amino acid sequence: CASSTRTGARSPLHF. Complete variable domain (other parts from reference TRBV7-2 and TRBJ1-6): GAGVSQSPSNKVTEKGKDVELRCDPISGHTALYWYRQSLGQGLEFLIYFQGNSAPDKSGLPSDRFSAERTGGSVSTLTIQRTQQEDSAVYLCASSTRTGARSPLHFGNGTRLTVT.

V gene TRBV9 combines with J gene TRBJ2-5; 8 positions match TRBD1. CDR3 length: 15 residues. From germline, CDR1 is SGDLS and CDR2 YYNGEE. With 4 bases clipped from V and 1 base from J, the junction kept 6 bases outside the gene matches. CDR3 sequence reads: CASSPSGTGQETQYF. The CDR3, as DNA: TGTGCCAGCAGCCCCTCCGGGACAGGCCAAGAGACCCAGTACTTC.

This chain joins TRBV11-2 and TRBJ2-1; a possible D gene is TRBD2 (7 bases). The CDR3 is 16 amino acids. From germline, CDR1 is SGHAT and CDR2 FQNNGV. Trimming left V 4 bases short and J 9 bases short, with 22 bases between. The DNA for the CDR3 is TGTGCCAGCAGCTCCCCCCGGGGGCGGGAGCCCGGTGAGCAGTTCTTC. It specifies CASSSPRGREPGEQFF.

This rearrangement joins TRBV19 to TRBJ1-2; D remains ambiguous. V lost 7 bases and J lost 4, with 16 bases in between. The length of the CDR3 is 14 residues. CDR1 and CDR2 (germline): LNHDA, SQIVND (reference sequence). The CDR3 region has the DNA TGTGCCAGTACCCCGGGAGCGTTGGGCTATGGCTACACCTTC. Amino acids: CASTPGALGYGYTF. The full variable domain, with the rest looked up from reference TRBV19 and TRBJ1-2, is DGGITQSPKYLFRKEGQNVTLSCEQNLNHDAMYWYRQDPGQGLRLIYYSQIVNDFQKGDIAEGYSVSREKKESFPLTVTSAQKNPTAFYLCASTPGALGYGYTFGSGTRLTVV.

V and J are TRBV6-2 or TRBV6-3 and TRBJ1-5; 10 bases are shared with TRBD1. V lost 4 bases, J lost 2 bases, and 8 bases stayed unmatched. The V gene's germline CDR1 is MNHEY and CDR2 SVGEGT. The CDR3 extends over 17 amino acids. The CDR3 DNA is TGTGCCAGCAGTTCGGGACAGGGGATAAGTGGCAATCAGCCCCAGCATTTT. This translates into CASSSGQGISGNQPQHF.

The chain is built from TRBV12-3 or TRBV12-4 and TRBJ1-2, with D unresolved. The CDR3 is 13 amino acids. Trimming pared 6 bases from V and 3 bases from J, leaving 11 bases between. CDR3 in DNA: TGTGCCAGCAGCAAGAACACCTACTATGGCTACACCTTC. Translated: CASSKNTYYGYTF.

Worth noting for this clone: Different DNA sequences within this sample yield the same CDR3. In nucleotides, the CDR3 is TGCGCCAGCAGCCCGGGACTAGCCGGGGAGACCCAGTACTTC. Encoded protein: CASSPGLAGETQYF. The genes are TRBV5-1 and TRBJ2-5; 9 bases are shared with TRBD2. The CDR3 is 14 amino acids. CDR1 and CDR2 from the germline V gene are SGHRS and YFSETQ. J gave up 5 bases and V 4 bases, and 6 bases lay outside the gene matches.

The V and J genes are TRBV4-3 and TRBJ2-1; 7 positions agree with TRBD2. Germline V gene sequence: CDR1 LGHNA, CDR2 YSLEER. This CDR3 comprises 15 residues. V lost 5 bases to trimming and J lost 8 bases; unmatched junction nucleotides: 12. CDR3 in DNA: TGCGCCAGCAGCACGGGACTATCCCCTAACCATGAGCAGTTCTTC. Protein: CASSTGLSPNHEQFF.

The genes are TRBV6-2 or TRBV6-3 and TRBJ2-1; 9 nucleotides agree with TRBD1. The V gene end was trimmed by 5 bases and the J gene end by 8 bases; junction bases not matched to a gene: 4. The CDR3 extends over 13 amino acids. Germline lookup yields CDR1 MNHEY and CDR2 SVGEGT. CDR3 in DNA: TGTGCCAGCAGTCCCAACAGGGGGCATGAGCAGTTCTTC. It encodes CASSPNRGHEQFF.